What follows are 7 T cell receptor beta chains derived from one specimen sequenced in a study of T cells in Graves' hyperthyroidism and ophthalmopathy (dated by TCRdb to between 2019 and 2020). Libraries were prepared through multiplex PCR. Sequencer: Illumina HiSeq 2000. The TCR beta CDR3 regions were amplified from RNA transcripts. The first round of RT-PCR for the TCR CDR3 was performed with the HTBI primer set and the Qiagen OneStep RT-PCR kit. TCRdb redid the processing of the public reads, applying fastp at Q25 and MiXCR, and retained in-frame beta chains. Rows with one shared CDR3 protein collapse into an entry with the most common genes and DNA. The table for this sample lists 300,000 to 450,000 distinct CDR3 sequences; 25% of them were counted only once. 70% to 75% of the sample is taken by the ten largest. Sequenced input: blood. These receptor sequences come from a man in his fifties with Graves' hyperthyroidism.

This clonotype was seen a handful of times. This rearrangement joins TRBV7-3 to TRBJ1-1; TRBD1 matches 7 bases. The CDR3 contains 15 residues. Trimming at V came to 5 bases and at J to 6 bases, leaving 12 bases not matched to a gene. From germline, CDR1 is SGHTA and CDR2 FQGTGA. Written as DNA, the CDR3 is TGTGCCAGCAGCCCATCGACAGGGAGGGATCCTGAAGCTTTCTTT. Translation: CASSPSTGRDPEAFF. Looking up the rest from reference TRBV7-3 and TRBJ1-1 gives the full variable domain: GAGVSQTPSNKVTEKGKYVELRCDPISGHTALYWYRQSLGQGPEFLIYFQGTGAADDSGLPNDRFFAVRPEGSVSTLKIQRTERGDSAVYLCASSPSTGRDPEAFFGQGTRLTVV.

A word on this clonotype: Given a much more abundant clone one base away, this may be a read error. This chain uses TRBV2 with TRBJ2-1, with 12 bases matching TRBD2. Unmatched junction bases numbered 1, after V lost 6 bases and J lost 4 bases. The CDR3 length is 14 residues. Germline V CDR1 and CDR2: SNHLY, FYNNEI. The CDR3 sequence is CASRLAGGYNEQFF. The CDR3 bases are TGTGCCAGCAGACTAGCGGGAGGATACAATGAGCAGTTCTTC.

This clonotype was counted ten times or more. The chain uses TRBV6-2 or TRBV6-3 and TRBJ2-3; no reliable D call. The V gene's germline CDR1 is MNHEY and CDR2 SVGEGT. Trimming pared 7 bases from V and 0 bases from J, leaving 20 bases between. CDR3 length: 17 amino acids. The CDR3 here is CASTNSPGGPSTDTQYF. CDR3 nucleotide sequence: TGTGCCAGCACCAATTCCCCGGGCGGCCCAAGCACAGATACGCAGTATTTT.

This clonotype was detected many times. The V call is TRBV3-1, the J call TRBJ2-3; either TRBD1 or TRBD2 may fit D (5 bases each). This CDR3 spans 17 amino acids. V gave up 4 bases and J gave up 0 bases, with 17 bases separating them. Germline V lookup: CDR1 LGHDT, CDR2 YNNKEL (reference sequence). CDR3 sequence: CASSPLPGTSSTDTQYF. The CDR3 DNA reads as TGTGCCAGCAGCCCCCTCCCCGGGACCTCTAGCACAGATACGCAGTATTTT.

This rearrangement joins TRBV4-2 to TRBJ2-5, with D possibly called TRBD1 or TRBD2 (5 bases each). Germline V gene data show CDR1 as LGHNA and CDR2 as YNFKEQ. This CDR3 spans 16 amino acids. V lost 0 bases to trimming and J lost 7 bases, with 18 bases between them. CDR3 nucleotide sequence: TGTGCCAGCAGCCAAGATTGGGGACCAACCATGGGGACCCAGTACTTC. It codes for CASSQDWGPTMGTQYF.

DNA of the CDR3: TGTGCCATCAGAGGACAGACAGGGGGGAATTCACCCCTCCACTTT. This encodes CAIRGQTGGNSPLHF. V usage is TRBV10-3 and J usage is TRBJ1-6, with 9 nucleotides matching TRBD1. From germline, CDR1 is ENHRY and CDR2 SYGVKD. V was pared by 6 bases and J by 7 bases, with 7 bases of the junction left unmatched. The length of the CDR3 is 15 residues.

The chain uses TRBV6-2 or TRBV6-3 and TRBJ2-6; no clear D. Trimming took off 4 bases at V and 1 base at J, with 23 bases between the two ends. There are 20 residues in the CDR3. Germline loops: CDR1 MNHEY, CDR2 SVGEGT. The CDR3 coding sequence is TGTGCCAGCAGTTCCCGATTTCAGAGTCTTATAGCATCTGGGGCCAACGTCCTGACTTTC. Translating it yields CASSSRFQSLIASGANVLTF.